In this sample, the clone carrying this T cell receptor beta chain turned up a few times. The antigen remains unidentified. The record originates from a study of blood T cells in healthy people across ages. Overall study findings and caveats: Changes seen in expanded clonotypes were possibly confounded by donor CMV status left unknown. Diversity was estimated from one million T cells, and these estimates were considered underestimates.

Primers used in a second PCR of roughly 7 to 11 cycles were a sample-barcoded 5' primer and a J-beta primer mix. The template-switch adaptor was a 5' adaptor with 12 random nucleotides. It tagged each cDNA molecule. TCRdb itself ran the 5' RACE reads through MiXCR, one entry per CDR3 protein. The top ten clones hold around 20% of a sample with roughly 500,000 distinct CDR3 sequences, approximately 27% of them seen once. The source is a woman aged 65 to 85 in good health. The source material was blood.

CDR3 loop: CASSQAEGNYGYTF. The CDR3 DNA sequence: TGTGCCAGCAGCCAAGCTGAGGGTAACTATGGCTACACCTTC. The chain couples TRBV4-2 to TRBJ1-2, with D unclear. Per germline, CDR1 LGHNA and CDR2 YNFKEQ. The ends were cut back, 1 base at V and 1 base at J, with 7 bases in the middle. This CDR3 is 14 amino acids long.